Described below is a single T cell receptor (beta chain) sequence and its context. No antigen is known for it. No much larger clonotype is one base removed from it; base qualities were not supplied. The germline V gene (reference sequence) supplies CDR1 LNHDA and CDR2 SQIVND. The trim is 4 bases for V and 0 bases for J, with a gap of 13 bases between the germline ends. The CDR3 covers 16 residues, taking in both the cysteine and the phenylalanine. CDR3 DNA is the only sequence kept; it has 48 bases, read in frame from the first base. These data come from a study of control samples from healthy donors and cancer patients (dated by TCRdb to between 2020 and 2021). Library prep was done by the immunoSEQ multiplex PCR assay. The table was pulled from immuneACCESS by TCRdb, which kept in-frame rearrangements only. Such tables lose some clones; where checked, under half of the loss comes from unresolved V genes, and the rest has no known cause. The sample table lists some 120,000 clones, 88% of them with a count of one. Together, the top ten hold 2.3% of the sample.

The V and J segments used are TRBV19 and TRBJ2-1; tentative D gene TRBD1, with 5 bases matching. Sequenced material: blood. The receptor was derived from a woman in her 70s in good health. The nucleotide sequence reads as follows: TGTGCCAGTAGTAAGTGGGGCGGAAGCTCCTACAATGAGCAGTTCTTC. Translation gives CASSKWGGSSYNEQFF.